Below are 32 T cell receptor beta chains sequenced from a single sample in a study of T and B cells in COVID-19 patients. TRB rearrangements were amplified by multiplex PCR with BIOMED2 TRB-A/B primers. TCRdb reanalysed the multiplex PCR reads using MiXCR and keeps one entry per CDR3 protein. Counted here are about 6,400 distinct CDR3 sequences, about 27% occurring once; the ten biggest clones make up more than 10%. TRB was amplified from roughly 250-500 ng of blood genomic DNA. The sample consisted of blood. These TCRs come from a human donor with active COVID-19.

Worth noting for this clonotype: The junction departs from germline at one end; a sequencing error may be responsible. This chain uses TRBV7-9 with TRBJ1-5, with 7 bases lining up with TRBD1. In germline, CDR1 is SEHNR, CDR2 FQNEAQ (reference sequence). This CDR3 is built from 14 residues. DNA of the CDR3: TGTGACAGCAGCTCCGACAGGGCCAATCAGCCCCAGCATTTT. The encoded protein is CDSSSDRANQPQHF.

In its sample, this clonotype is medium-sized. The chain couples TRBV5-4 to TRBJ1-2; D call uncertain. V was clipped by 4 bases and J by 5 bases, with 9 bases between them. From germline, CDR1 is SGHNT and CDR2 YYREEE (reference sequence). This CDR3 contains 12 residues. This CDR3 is CASSAGTYGYTF. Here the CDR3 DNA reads TGTGCCAGCAGCGCGGGAACTTATGGCTACACCTTC.

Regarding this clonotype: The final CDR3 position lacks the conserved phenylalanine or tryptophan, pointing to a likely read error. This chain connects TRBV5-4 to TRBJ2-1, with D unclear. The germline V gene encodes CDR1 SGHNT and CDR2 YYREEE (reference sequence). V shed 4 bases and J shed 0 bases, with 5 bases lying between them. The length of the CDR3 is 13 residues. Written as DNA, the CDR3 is TGTGCCAGCAGCCTCAGCTCCTACAATGAGCAGTTCCTC. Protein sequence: CASSLSSYNEQFL.

CDR3 residues: CASSWPDRGNGYTF. In DNA form, the CDR3 reads TGTGCCAGCAGTTGGCCCGACAGGGGGAATGGCTACACCTTC. The chain is built from TRBV6-2 or TRBV6-3 and TRBJ1-2, with TRBD1 matching 9 bases. Germline CDR1 reads MNHEY; CDR2 reads SVGEGT. The V gene end was trimmed by 4 bases and the J gene end by 6 bases; junction bases not matched to a gene: 6. There are 14 residues in the CDR3.

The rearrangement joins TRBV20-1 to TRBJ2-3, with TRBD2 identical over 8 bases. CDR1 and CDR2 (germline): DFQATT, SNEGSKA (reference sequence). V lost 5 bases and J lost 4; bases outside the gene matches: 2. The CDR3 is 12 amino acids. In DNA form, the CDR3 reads TGCAGTGCTGAGCGGGAGCCAGATACGCAGTATTTT. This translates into CSAEREPDTQYF.

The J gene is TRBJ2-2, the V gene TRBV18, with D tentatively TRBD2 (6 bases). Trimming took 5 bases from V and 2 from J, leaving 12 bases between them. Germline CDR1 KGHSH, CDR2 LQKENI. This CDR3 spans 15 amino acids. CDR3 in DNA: TGTGCCAGCTCAAAGGCGGGACCAAACACCGGGGAGCTGTTTTTT. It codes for CASSKAGPNTGELFF.

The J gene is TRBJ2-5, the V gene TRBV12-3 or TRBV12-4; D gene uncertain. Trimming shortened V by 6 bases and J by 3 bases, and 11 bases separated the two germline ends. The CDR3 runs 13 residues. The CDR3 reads CASSLGREETQYF. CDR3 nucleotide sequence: TGTGCCAGCAGCTTGGGCAGAGAAGAGACCCAGTACTTC.

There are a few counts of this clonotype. CDR3 nucleotide sequence: TGTGCCAGCTCACCTTCTCTAGCGGGGAACACTGAAGCTTTCTTT. Its protein product is CASSPSLAGNTEAFF. J is TRBJ1-1 and V is TRBV18; D remains ambiguous. Germline CDR1 and CDR2: KGHSH and LQKENI. This CDR3 spans 15 amino acids. The V end was cut by 3 bases, the J end by 1 base, with 12 bases between.

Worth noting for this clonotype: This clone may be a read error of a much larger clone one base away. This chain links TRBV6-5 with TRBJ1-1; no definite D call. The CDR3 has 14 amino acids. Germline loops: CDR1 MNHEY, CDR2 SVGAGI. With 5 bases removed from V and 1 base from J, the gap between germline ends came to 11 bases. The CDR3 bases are TGTGCCAGCAGTCCCGGACGGCCGAACACTGAAGCTTTCTTT. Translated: CASSPGRPNTEAFF.

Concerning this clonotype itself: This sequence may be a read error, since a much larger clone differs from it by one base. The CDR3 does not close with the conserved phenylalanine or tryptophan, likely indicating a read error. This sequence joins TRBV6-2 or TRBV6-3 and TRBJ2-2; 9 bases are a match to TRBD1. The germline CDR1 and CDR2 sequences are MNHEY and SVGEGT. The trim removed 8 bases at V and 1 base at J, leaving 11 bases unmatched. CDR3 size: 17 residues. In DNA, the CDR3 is TGTGCCAGCTTAAAACCACCGGGACAGGGGAACACCGGGGAGCTGTTTCTT. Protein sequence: CASLKPPGQGNTGELFL.

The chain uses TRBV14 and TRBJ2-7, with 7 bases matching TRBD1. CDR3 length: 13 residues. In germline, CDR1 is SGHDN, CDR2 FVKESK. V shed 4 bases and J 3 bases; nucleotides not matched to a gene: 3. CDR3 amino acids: CASSRNRGYEQYF. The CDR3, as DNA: TGTGCCAGCAGCCGAAACAGGGGCTACGAGCAGTACTTC.

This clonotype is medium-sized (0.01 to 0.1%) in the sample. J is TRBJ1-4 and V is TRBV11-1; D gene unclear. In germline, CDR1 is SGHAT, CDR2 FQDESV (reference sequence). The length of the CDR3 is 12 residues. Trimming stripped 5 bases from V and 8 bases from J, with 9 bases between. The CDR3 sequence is CASSEGLEKLFF. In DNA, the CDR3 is TGTGCCAGCAGCGAGGGATTGGAAAAACTGTTTTTT.

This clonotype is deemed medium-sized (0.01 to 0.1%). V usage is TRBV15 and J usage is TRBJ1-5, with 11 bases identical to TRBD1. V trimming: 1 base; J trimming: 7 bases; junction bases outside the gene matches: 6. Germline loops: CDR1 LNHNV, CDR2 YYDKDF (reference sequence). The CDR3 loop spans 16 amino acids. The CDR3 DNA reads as TGTGCCACCAGCAGAGGGACAGGGGGCGCAGAACAGCCCCAGCATTTT. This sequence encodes CATSRGTGGAEQPQHF.

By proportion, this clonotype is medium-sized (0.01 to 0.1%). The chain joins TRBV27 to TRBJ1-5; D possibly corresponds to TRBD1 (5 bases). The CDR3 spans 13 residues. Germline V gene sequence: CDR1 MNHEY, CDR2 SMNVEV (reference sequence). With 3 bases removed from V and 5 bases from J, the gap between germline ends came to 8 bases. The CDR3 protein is CASSFRVDQPQHF. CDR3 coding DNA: TGTGCCAGCAGTTTCAGGGTTGATCAGCCCCAGCATTTT.

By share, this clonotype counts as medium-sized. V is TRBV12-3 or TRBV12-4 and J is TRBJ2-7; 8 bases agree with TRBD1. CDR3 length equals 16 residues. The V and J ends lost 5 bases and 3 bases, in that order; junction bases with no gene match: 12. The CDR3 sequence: CASSTNRGDFVYEQYF. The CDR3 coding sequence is TGTGCCAGCAGTACCAACAGGGGGGACTTTGTCTACGAGCAGTACTTC.

The CDR3 here is CASSTGGYGYTF. The CDR3 nucleotides are TGTGCCAGCAGTACAGGGGGGTATGGCTACACCTTC. The V and J genes are TRBV6-5 and TRBJ1-2; 8 bases agree with TRBD1. The CDR3 length is 12 residues. Trimming took 5 bases from V and 5 from J; bases not matched to a gene: 1. Germline V CDR1 and CDR2: MNHEY, SVGAGI.

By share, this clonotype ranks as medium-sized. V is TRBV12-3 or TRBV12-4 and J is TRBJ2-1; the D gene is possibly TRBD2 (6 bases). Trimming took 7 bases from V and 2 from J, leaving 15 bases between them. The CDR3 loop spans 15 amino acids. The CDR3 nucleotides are TGTGCCAGCAACCCCGACGGGGGAGCCTACAATGAGCAGTTCTTC. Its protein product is CASNPDGGAYNEQFF.

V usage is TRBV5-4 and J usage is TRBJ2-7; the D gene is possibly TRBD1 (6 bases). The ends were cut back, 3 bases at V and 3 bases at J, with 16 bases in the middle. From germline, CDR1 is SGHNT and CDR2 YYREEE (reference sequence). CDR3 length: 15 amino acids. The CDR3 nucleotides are TGTGCCAGCAGCTCCGGACAGCGTGCGCTCTACGAGCAGTACTTC. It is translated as CASSSGQRALYEQYF.

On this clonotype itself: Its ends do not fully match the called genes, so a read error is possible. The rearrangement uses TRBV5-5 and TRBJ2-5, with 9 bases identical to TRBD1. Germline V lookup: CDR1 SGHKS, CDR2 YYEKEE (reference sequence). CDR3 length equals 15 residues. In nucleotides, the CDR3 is TGTGCCAGCATCTTGCCGGGGACAGGGAAAGAGACCCAGTATTTC. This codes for CASILPGTGKETQYF.

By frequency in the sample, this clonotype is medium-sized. CDR3 in DNA: TGTGCCTGGAGTCATGGACAGCTCCACTTT. Protein: CAWSHGQLHF. This chain joins TRBV30 and TRBJ1-6, with D maybe TRBD1 (6 bases). This CDR3 is 10 amino acids long. Germline assignment: CDR1 GTSNPN and CDR2 SVGIG (reference sequence). V lost 2 bases and J lost 16, with 9 bases in between.

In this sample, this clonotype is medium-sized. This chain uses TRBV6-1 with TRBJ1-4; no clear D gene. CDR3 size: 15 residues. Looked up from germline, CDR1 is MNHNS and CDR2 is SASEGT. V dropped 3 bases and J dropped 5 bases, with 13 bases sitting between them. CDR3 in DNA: TGTGCCAGCAGTGATCGGGCGGGTCAGAATGAAAAACTGTTTTTT. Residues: CASSDRAGQNEKLFF.

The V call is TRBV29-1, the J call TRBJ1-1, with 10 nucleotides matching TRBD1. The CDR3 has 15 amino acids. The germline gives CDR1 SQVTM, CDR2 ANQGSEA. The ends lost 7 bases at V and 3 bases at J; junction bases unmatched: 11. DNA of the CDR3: TGCAGCGGAAACACCGGGACAGGGGAATACACTGAAGCTTTCTTT. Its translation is CSGNTGTGEYTEAFF.

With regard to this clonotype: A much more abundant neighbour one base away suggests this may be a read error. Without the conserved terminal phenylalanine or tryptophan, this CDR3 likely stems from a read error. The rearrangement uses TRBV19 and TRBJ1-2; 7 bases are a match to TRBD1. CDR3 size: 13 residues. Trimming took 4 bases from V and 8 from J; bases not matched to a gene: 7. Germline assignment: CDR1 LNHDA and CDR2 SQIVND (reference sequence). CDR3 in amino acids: CASSTDRVGGYTS. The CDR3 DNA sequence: TGTGCCAGTAGTACCGACAGGGTTGGCGGCTACACCTCC.

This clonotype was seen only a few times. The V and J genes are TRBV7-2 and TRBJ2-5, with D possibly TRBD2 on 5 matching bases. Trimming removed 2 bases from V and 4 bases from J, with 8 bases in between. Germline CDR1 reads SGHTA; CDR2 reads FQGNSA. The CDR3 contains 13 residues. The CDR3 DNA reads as TGTGCCAGCAGCTTAACTAGGCGAGAGACCCAGTACTTC. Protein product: CASSLTRRETQYF.

CDR3 coding DNA: TGTGCCAGCAGCCGTTGGGGCGGGGGTTCAGGGGGGGAGCAGTACTTC. This codes for CASSRWGGGSGGEQYF. The gene calls are TRBV7-9 and TRBJ2-7; D may be TRBD1 or TRBD2 (7 bases each). Per germline, CDR1 SEHNR and CDR2 FQNEAQ (reference sequence). The CDR3 has 16 amino acids. Trimming took 5 bases from V and 7 from J, leaving 24 bases between them.

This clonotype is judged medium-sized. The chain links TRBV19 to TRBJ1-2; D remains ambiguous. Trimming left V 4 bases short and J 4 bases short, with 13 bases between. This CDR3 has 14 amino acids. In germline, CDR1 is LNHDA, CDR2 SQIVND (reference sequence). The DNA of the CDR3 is TGTGCCAGTAGTAACGGAGAATCCCTCTATGGCTACACCTTC. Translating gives CASSNGESLYGYTF.

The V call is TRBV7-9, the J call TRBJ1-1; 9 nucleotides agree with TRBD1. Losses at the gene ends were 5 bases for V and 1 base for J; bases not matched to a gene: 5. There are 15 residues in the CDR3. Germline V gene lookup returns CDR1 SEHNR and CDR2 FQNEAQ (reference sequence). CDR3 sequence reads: CASSPDRGRNTEAFF. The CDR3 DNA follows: TGTGCCAGCAGCCCAGACAGGGGGAGGAACACTGAAGCTTTCTTT.

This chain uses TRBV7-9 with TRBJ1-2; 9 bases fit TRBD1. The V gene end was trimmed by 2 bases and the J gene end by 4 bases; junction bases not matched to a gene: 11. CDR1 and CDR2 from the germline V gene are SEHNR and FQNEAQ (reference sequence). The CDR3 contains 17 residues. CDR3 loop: CASSLSPRTGAFYGYTF. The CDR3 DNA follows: TGTGCCAGCAGCTTATCTCCTAGGACAGGGGCCTTCTATGGCTACACCTTC.

This CDR3 reads CASSPGTTFTDTQYF. CDR3 DNA: TGTGCCAGCAGCCCCGGGACTACCTTCACAGATACGCAGTATTTT. The chain links TRBV27 to TRBJ2-3, with 7 bases fitting TRBD2. The germline CDR1 and CDR2 sequences are MNHEY and SMNVEV (reference sequence). The CDR3 totals 15 residues. With 6 bases clipped from V and 2 bases from J, the junction kept 8 bases outside the gene matches.

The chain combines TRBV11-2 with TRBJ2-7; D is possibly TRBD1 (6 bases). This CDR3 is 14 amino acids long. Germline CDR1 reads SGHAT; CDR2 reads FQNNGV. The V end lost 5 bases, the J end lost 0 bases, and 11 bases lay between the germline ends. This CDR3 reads CASSPDRYSYEQYF. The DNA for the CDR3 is TGTGCCAGCAGCCCAGACAGGTACTCCTACGAGCAGTACTTC. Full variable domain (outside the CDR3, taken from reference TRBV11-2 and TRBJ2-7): EAGVAQSPRYKIIEKRQSVAFWCNPISGHATLYWYQQILGQGPKLLIQFQNNGVVDDSQLPKDRFSAERLKGVDSTLKIQPAKLEDSAVYLCASSPDRYSYEQYFGPGTRLTVT.

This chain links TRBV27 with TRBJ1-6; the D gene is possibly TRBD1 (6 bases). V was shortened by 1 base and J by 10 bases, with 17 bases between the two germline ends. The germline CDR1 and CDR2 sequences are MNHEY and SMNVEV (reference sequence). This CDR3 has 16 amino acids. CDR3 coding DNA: TGTGCCAGCAGTTTATGGGGGCAGGGCGCCTGGTCACCCCTCCACTTT. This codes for CASSLWGQGAWSPLHF.

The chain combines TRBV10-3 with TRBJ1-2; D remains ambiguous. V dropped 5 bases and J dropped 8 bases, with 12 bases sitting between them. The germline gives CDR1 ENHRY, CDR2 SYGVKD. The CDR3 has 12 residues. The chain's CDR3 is CAISLERGGYTF. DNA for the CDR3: TGTGCCATCAGTCTGGAGCGAGGAGGCTACACCTTC.